The rows below give T cell receptor beta chains drawn from one sample of a study of blood T cell repertoires in COVID-19. Profiling relied on immunoSEQ multiplex PCR, and the TCRdb table lists in-frame clones only, not all of them. The table includes over 250,000 clones, 84% detected once. Material for sequencing was peripheral blood. The receptors were sampled from a human donor with COVID-19, enrolled during active disease. The donor label of this sample is uncertain. The CDR3 runs from the conserved cysteine through the conserved F or W. The D gene is left open where the match is weak. The size entry is marked missing in some rows and otherwise reads once, few, many or a size class.

d_gene	j_gene	abundance	v_gene	CDR3nt	CDR3aa
TRBD1	TRBJ2-2	-	TRBV11-3	TGTGCCAGCAGCTTTAGGACAGGGACTACCGGGGAGCTGTTTTTT	CASSFRTGTTGELFF
-	TRBJ1-5	once	TRBV6-5	TGTGCCAGCATTTCTCGACAGACTAGCAATCAGCCCCAGCATTTT	CASISRQTSNQPQHF
-	TRBJ1-2	-	TRBV6-2/TRBV6-3	TGTGCCAGCAGTTACTCAACACTACGAGGGGGGGAGAATGGCTACACCTTC	CASSYSTLRGGENGYTF
-	TRBJ2-1	many	TRBV30	TGTGCCTGGAGTGGGGAGAGTCTCTACAATGAGCAGTTCTTC	CAWSGESLYNEQFF
TRBD1	TRBJ2-7	-	TRBV5-1	TGCGCCAGCAGCTTTTTCGCCGGGACAGGGGGTTACGAGCAGTACTTC	CASSFFAGTGGYEQYF
-	TRBJ1-1	few	TRBV12-5	TGTGCTAGTGGTTTGGTACTCGAGACTATGAACACTGAAGCTTTCTTT	CASGLVLETMNTEAFF
-	TRBJ1-2	-	TRBV5-6	TGTGCCAGCAGAGTGATGGGGCTATATGGCTACACCTTC	CASRVMGLYGYTF
TRBD2	TRBJ2-5	-	TRBV9	TGTGCCAGCAGCGTAGCGGGCGGTATAGCGGGATCGGGATCTCAAGAGACCCAGTACTTC	CASSVAGGIAGSGSQETQYF
-	TRBJ2-6	-	TRBV19	TGTGCCAGTAGGACCAGGGGCGCGTTGGGGGCCAACGTCCTGACTTTC	CASRTRGALGANVLTF
TRBD2	TRBJ2-1	few	TRBV9	TGTGCCAGCAGCGGACTAGCGGGACCATATGAGCAGTTCTTC	CASSGLAGPYEQFF
TRBD1	TRBJ1-2	-	TRBV28	TGTGCCAGCAGTGACAGGGGGACTAACTATGGCTACACCTTC	CASSDRGTNYGYTF
-	TRBJ2-1	-	TRBV25-1	TGTGCCAGCAGTGAATCGGTAGGGGCCCGACAGTTCTTC	CASSESVGARQFF
TRBD1	TRBJ2-7	-	TRBV19	TGTGCCAGTAGTATAGCCCTGGACAGGTTGCAGTACTTC	CASSIALDRLQYF
TRBD1	TRBJ1-1	many	TRBV6-5	TGTGCCAGCAGCCGCGACAGGGGCACTGAAGCTTTCTTT	CASSRDRGTEAFF
-	TRBJ1-2	-	TRBV7-3	TGTGCCAGCAGCTTAACCGTCCAGGGATCCGCGTCTGGCTACACCTTC	CASSLTVQGSASGYTF
-	TRBJ2-2	-	TRBV11-2	TGTGCCAGCAGCTTCTCCGGGAGTGTGGGCACCGGGGAGCTGTTTTTT	CASSFSGSVGTGELFF
TRBD1	TRBJ1-1	few	TRBV30	TGTGCCTGGAGTGTAGGACAGGGAACCACTGAAGCTTTCTTT	CAWSVGQGTTEAFF
-	TRBJ2-1	-	TRBV5-1	TGCGCCACCAACCCAGGGGTGGGCTACAATGAGCAGTTCTTC	CATNPGVGYNEQFF
-	TRBJ2-5	-	TRBV28	TGTGCCAGCAGTCCCCCCGGAGAGACCCAGTACTTC	CASSPPGETQYF
TRBD2	TRBJ2-1	-	TRBV27	TGTGCCAGCAGACCCGTGACTAGCGGGAGATTGTCGATCAATGAGCAGTTCTTC	CASRPVTSGRLSINEQFF